The 9 T cell receptor beta chains in this list originate from one sample, sequenced in a study of identical twins. TCRdb ran MiXCR on the 5' RACE reads and lists one entry per CDR3 protein. In the table there are over 600,000 distinct CDR3 sequences, over 20% of which are singletons. The sample also formed part of further work on T cells expressing NK-cell markers.

Sequencing was done on a sample of PBMCs. These receptors were taken from a woman between 18 and 30 years old in good health.

This clonotype has just a few counts. The chain is built from TRBV7-9 and TRBJ2-7, with 7 bases lining up with TRBD1. The V gene's germline CDR1 is SEHNR and CDR2 FQNEAQ (reference sequence). The CDR3 has 16 amino acids. V was pared by 5 bases and J by 6 bases, with 16 bases of the junction left unmatched. The CDR3 reads CASSQNSRDSGFEQYF. CDR3 nucleotides: TGTGCCAGCAGCCAGAATTCCCGGGACAGTGGCTTCGAGCAGTACTTC. The full variable domain, completed using reference TRBV7-9 and TRBJ2-7, is DTGVSQNPRHKITKRGQNVTFRCDPISEHNRLYWYRQTLGQGPEFLTYFQNEAQLEKSRLLSDRFSAERPKGSFSTLEIQRTEQGDSAMYLCASSQNSRDSGFEQYFGPGTRLTVT.

This clonotype was seen a few times. The chain recombines TRBV9 with TRBJ2-1; D might be TRBD2 (7 bases). The V end was cut by 2 bases, the J end by 7 bases, with 16 bases between. CDR3 length: 15 amino acids. From germline, CDR1 is SGDLS and CDR2 YYNGEE. In nucleotides, the CDR3 is TGTGCCAGCAGCGTTCAGGGGAACGGGGGGAATGAGCAGTTCTTC. Translating it yields CASSVQGNGGNEQFF. Variable domain in full (rest from reference TRBV9 and TRBJ2-1): DSGVTQTPKHLITATGQRVTLRCSPRSGDLSVYWYQQSLDQGLQFLIQYYNGEERAKGNILERFSAQQFPDLHSELNLSSLELGDSALYFCASSVQGNGGNEQFFGPGTRLTVL.

This clonotype was picked up a small number of times. V is TRBV5-5 and J is TRBJ2-5; D uncertain. Trimming took 0 bases from V and 7 from J, leaving 13 bases between them. This CDR3 contains 14 residues. In germline, CDR1 is SGHKS, CDR2 YYEKEE (reference sequence). CDR3 sequence (DNA): TGTGCCAGCAGCTTGGAGATAGGTGTGGCGACCCAGTACTTC. Translated: CASSLEIGVATQYF.

This clonotype occurred a few times. The J gene is TRBJ2-3, the V gene TRBV7-9; TRBD1 matches 9 bases. The CDR3 runs 15 residues. Germline V gene sequence: CDR1 SEHNR, CDR2 FQNEAQ (reference sequence). Unmatched junction bases numbered 3, after V lost 3 bases and J lost 2 bases. CDR3 DNA: TGTGCCAGCAGCTTTGGGACAGGGCCCACAGATACGCAGTATTTT. Amino acids: CASSFGTGPTDTQYF.

The chain has TRBV3-1 and TRBJ2-1, with no clear D. The CDR3 spans 13 residues. Looked up from germline, CDR1 is LGHDT and CDR2 is YNNKEL (reference sequence). Trimming removed 3 bases from V and 6 bases from J, with 9 bases in between. The DNA of the CDR3 is TGTGCCAGCAGCCAGAGTTACCCCAATGAGCAGTTCTTC. Its protein product is CASSQSYPNEQFF.

This clonotype occurred a few times. J is TRBJ2-1 and V is TRBV5-8; 7 bases map to TRBD2. J lost 4 bases, V lost 10 bases, and 5 bases had no gene match. This CDR3 spans 12 amino acids. CDR1 is SGHTS and CDR2 is YDEGEE in the germline V gene. The CDR3 spells CASAGRYNEQFF. CDR3 sequence (DNA): TGTGCCTCCGCCGGGAGGTACAATGAGCAGTTCTTC.

This clonotype was seen a few times. This chain connects TRBV12-3 or TRBV12-4 to TRBJ1-1; 7 bases match TRBD1. The length of the CDR3 is 14 residues. The trim removed 6 bases at V and 5 bases at J, leaving 9 bases unmatched. The CDR3 protein is CASSSATGVTEAFF. The CDR3 bases are TGTGCCAGCAGCTCAGCTACAGGGGTAACTGAAGCTTTCTTT.

This chain connects TRBV7-9 to TRBJ2-1; TRBD2 matches at 7 bases. Germline V CDR1 and CDR2: SEHNR, FQNEAQ (reference sequence). The CDR3 has 14 amino acids. V shed 5 bases, J shed 7 bases, and the junction held 8 bases outside the gene matches. CDR3 region: CASSLPAGTNEQFF. CDR3 DNA sequence: TGTGCCAGCAGCCTTCCAGCGGGAACGAATGAGCAGTTCTTC.

There are a few counts of this clonotype. This chain joins TRBV20-1 and TRBJ2-7; TRBD1 matches at 8 bases. The CDR3 totals 15 residues. CDR1 is DFQATT and CDR2 is SNEGSKA in the germline V gene (reference sequence). V shed 0 bases and J 2 bases; nucleotides not matched to a gene: 6. Here the CDR3 DNA reads TGCAGTGCTAGAGATCAGGGGGCGGGAACCTACGAGCAGTACTTC. This gives the protein CSARDQGAGTYEQYF.